This entry lists 6 T cell receptor beta chains sequenced from one sample in a study of shared clonotypes between healthy human individuals. The method was immunoSEQ multiplex PCR; TCRdb's version includes in-frame clones alone and lacks a portion of them. Of roughly 1,500,000 clones detected, roughly 98% appear once; the ten largest clones hold 0.45%. The sequencing input was naive CD4+ T cells sorted from blood. The sample's subset: CD45RA+ positively selected. The receptors shown here come from a man aged 30 to 39 in good health.

This clone was seen a single time. The V call is TRBV11-2, the J call TRBJ2-3; TRBD1 is a possible D gene (5 bases). Germline-derived CDR1 and CDR2 are SGHAT and FQNNGV. Trimming stripped 3 bases from V and 2 bases from J, with 9 bases between. The CDR3 runs 14 residues. As DNA, the CDR3 is TGTGCCAGCAGCTTCACCAGGGTCACAGATACGCAGTATTTT. This encodes CASSFTRVTDTQYF.

The chain is built from TRBV11-1 and TRBJ2-7, with 7 bases matching TRBD1. In germline, CDR1 is SGHAT, CDR2 FQDESV (reference sequence). The junction had 10 bases not matched to a gene; V was cut back by 6 bases and J by 8 bases. The CDR3 covers 13 residues. As DNA, the CDR3 is TGTGCCAGCAGGGACAGGATCTACGACAAGCAGTACTTC. Translating gives CASRDRIYDKQYF.

V gene TRBV20-1 combines with J gene TRBJ2-7; 8 nucleotides match TRBD2. The germline V gene has CDR1 DFQATT and CDR2 SNEGSKA (reference sequence). The junction had 10 bases not matched to a gene; V was cut back by 6 bases and J by 12 bases. The CDR3 contains 11 residues. CDR3 amino acids: CSAAGAPGRYF. CDR3 nucleotide sequence: TGCAGTGCAGCGGGGGCCCCTGGGAGGTACTTC.

As to this clone: The sample has other DNA sequences that encode this CDR3 too. This rearrangement joins TRBV6-4 to TRBJ2-7, with TRBD2 identical over 8 bases. CDR1 is MRHNA, CDR2 SNTAGT, per germline. With V trimmed by 5 bases and J by 0 bases, 6 bases remained unmatched. The CDR3 has 15 amino acids. The CDR3 DNA is TGTGCCAGCAGTCCAACTAGCGGAAGCTCCTACGAGCAGTACTTC. Translating it yields CASSPTSGSSYEQYF.

The chain links TRBV30 to TRBJ2-3, with 9 bases aligning to TRBD1. The CDR3 loop spans 16 amino acids. Per germline, CDR1 GTSNPN and CDR2 SVGIG (reference sequence). V was pared by 0 bases and J by 5 bases, with 9 bases of the junction left unmatched. CDR3 loop: CAWSVPGQGGRDTQYF. CDR3 bases: TGTGCCTGGAGTGTACCGGGACAGGGAGGGAGAGATACGCAGTATTTT.

The genes are TRBV4-1 and TRBJ1-3; D is unresolved. Trimming removed 0 bases from V and 0 bases from J, with 12 bases in between. Germline CDR1 reads MGHRA; CDR2 reads YSYEKL. This CDR3 is 17 amino acids long. CDR3 sequence: CASSQDTGSLSGNTIYF. CDR3 DNA: TGCGCCAGCAGCCAAGACACGGGGAGCCTCTCTGGAAACACCATATATTTT.